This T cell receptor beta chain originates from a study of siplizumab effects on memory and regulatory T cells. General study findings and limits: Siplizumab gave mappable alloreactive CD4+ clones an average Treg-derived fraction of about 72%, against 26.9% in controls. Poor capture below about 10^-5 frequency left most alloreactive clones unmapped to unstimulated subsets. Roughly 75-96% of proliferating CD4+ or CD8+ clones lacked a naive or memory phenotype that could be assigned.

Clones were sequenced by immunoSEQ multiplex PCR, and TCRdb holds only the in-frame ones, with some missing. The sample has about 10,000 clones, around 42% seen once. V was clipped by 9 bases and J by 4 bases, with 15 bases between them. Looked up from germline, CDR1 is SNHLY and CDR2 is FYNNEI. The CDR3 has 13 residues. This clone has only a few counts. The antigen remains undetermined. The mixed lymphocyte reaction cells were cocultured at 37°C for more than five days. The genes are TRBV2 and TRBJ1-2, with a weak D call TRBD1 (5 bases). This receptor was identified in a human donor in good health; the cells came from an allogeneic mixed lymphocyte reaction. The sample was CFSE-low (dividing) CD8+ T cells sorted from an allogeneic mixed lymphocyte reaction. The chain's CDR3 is CARGDGAFYGYTF. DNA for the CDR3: TGTGCCAGGGGGGACGGAGCCTTCTATGGCTACACCTTC.